The 29 T cell receptor beta chains presented below share a single source sample, sequenced in a study of blood T cell repertoires in COVID-19. TCRdb's table, derived via immunoSEQ multiplex PCR, lists solely in-frame clones and lacks some. The sample yields about 240,000 clones, 80% to 90% seen once. The sequenced sample was peripheral blood. The receptors were sampled from a man aged 55 to 70 with acute or convalescent COVID-19.

The V gene is TRBV19, the J gene TRBJ2-3; possible D gene TRBD2, 6 bases. There are 15 residues in the CDR3. Germline CDR1 reads LNHDA; CDR2 reads SQIVND (reference sequence). V lost 6 bases to trimming and J lost 10 bases, with 23 bases between them. The CDR3 DNA is TGTGCCAGTAGCCTCTACCGGGACTCACGGGACCCGCAGTATTTT. This sequence encodes CASSLYRDSRDPQYF.

This clone was seen just once. The V gene is TRBV11-2, the J gene TRBJ2-7; D gene uncertain. This CDR3 region has 14 residues. The ends were cut back, 2 bases at V and 1 base at J, with 9 bases in the middle. The germline gives CDR1 SGHAT, CDR2 FQNNGV. In DNA form, the CDR3 reads TGTGCCAGCAGCTTAAACGTCAGGTCCTACGAGCAGTACTTC. Protein: CASSLNVRSYEQYF.

This chain links TRBV19 with TRBJ1-3; tentatively, D is TRBD1 (5 bases). CDR3 length: 15 residues. The V end was cut by 3 bases, the J end by 0 bases, with 9 bases between. Germline V gives CDR1 LNHDA, CDR2 SQIVND (reference sequence). Here the CDR3 DNA reads TGTGCCAGTAGTATCGGCAGGGTCTCTGGAAACACCATATATTTT. Translation: CASSIGRVSGNTIYF.

CDR3 loop: CASSYSGGGSGYEQYF. CDR3 DNA sequence: TGTGCCAGCAGTTACTCCGGGGGGGGGAGTGGCTACGAGCAGTACTTC. V is TRBV6-6 and J is TRBJ2-7; the match to TRBD2 covers 8 bases. This CDR3 has 16 amino acids. Germline assignment: CDR1 MNHNY and CDR2 SVGAGI (reference sequence). V dropped 0 bases and J dropped 3; count of bases not matched to a gene: 7.

The chain uses TRBV24-1 and TRBJ2-7, with 15 bases that match TRBD2. This CDR3 has 20 amino acids. V trimming: 3 bases; J trimming: 3 bases; junction bases outside the gene matches: 14. Germline V gene lookup returns CDR1 KGHDR and CDR2 SFDVKD. The CDR3 protein is CATSDAGLAGGPIPYYEQYF. Here the CDR3 DNA reads TGTGCCACCAGTGATGCTGGACTAGCGGGAGGGCCCATTCCTTACTACGAGCAGTACTTC.

V and J are TRBV3-1 (or the pseudogene TRBV3-2) and TRBJ1-2, with TRBD1 matching over 7 bases. CDR1 LGHDT and CDR2 YNNKEL come from the germline V gene (reference sequence). The CDR3 spans 15 residues. The V gene end was trimmed by 4 bases and the J gene end by 5 bases; junction bases not matched to a gene: 10. The chain's CDR3 is CASSPYGQDLYGYTF. The CDR3 bases are TGTGCCAGCAGCCCATATGGACAGGACCTGTATGGCTACACCTTC.

The V gene is TRBV6-4, the J gene TRBJ1-1; D possibly corresponds to TRBD1 (5 bases). The V gene's germline CDR1 is MRHNA and CDR2 SNTAGT. The V end was cut by 6 bases, the J end by 7 bases, with 9 bases between. CDR3 length: 11 amino acids. The CDR3 sequence: CASRQGNEAFF. CDR3 coding DNA: TGTGCCAGCAGGCAGGGTAATGAAGCTTTCTTT.

V is TRBV15 and J is TRBJ1-2, with D perhaps matching TRBD1 (5 bases). Per the germline V gene, CDR1 is LNHNV and CDR2 is YYDKDF (reference sequence). V lost 0 bases to trimming and J lost 2 bases, with 7 bases between them. The CDR3 runs to 14 residues. Here the CDR3 DNA reads TGTGCCACCAGCAGAGATGGGGCAAACTATGGCTACACCTTC. It codes for CATSRDGANYGYTF.

J is TRBJ1-5 and V is TRBV6-2 or TRBV6-3; 9 bases line up with TRBD1. Germline assignment: CDR1 MNHEY and CDR2 SVGEGT. The CDR3 is 16 amino acids. V gave up 6 bases and J gave up 1 base; unmatched junction bases: 7. Written as DNA, the CDR3 is TGTGCCAGCAGCCTCGGGACAGGGATAAGCAATCAGCCCCAGCATTTT. Translation gives CASSLGTGISNQPQHF.

The chain is built from TRBV29-1 and TRBJ2-1; 7 bases agree with TRBD2. The CDR3 sequence is 17 residues long. Trimming at V came to 1 base and at J to 6 bases, leaving 15 bases not matched to a gene. The germline V gene encodes CDR1 SQVTM and CDR2 ANQGSEA. The CDR3 protein is CSVEAPVDSGKVNEQFF. CDR3 bases: TGCAGCGTTGAAGCCCCGGTCGACAGCGGGAAGGTCAATGAGCAGTTCTTC.

CDR3 sequence (DNA): TGTGCCAGCAGTTACACAGGGAACTATGGCTACACCTTC. Its translation is CASSYTGNYGYTF. V is TRBV28 and J is TRBJ1-2; perhaps TRBD1 as D (6 bases). Trimming took off 4 bases at V and 2 bases at J, with 8 bases between the two ends. The CDR3 spans 13 residues. The germline V gene has CDR1 MDHEN and CDR2 SYDVKM.

V gene TRBV11-3 combines with J gene TRBJ2-7, with D perhaps TRBD1 (6 bases). V shed 5 bases and J shed 6 bases, with 14 bases lying between them. The germline V gene has CDR1 SGHNT and CDR2 YENEEA. The CDR3 has 13 residues. This chain's CDR3 is CASSPTGIGEQYF. The CDR3, as DNA: TGTGCCAGCAGCCCAACAGGGATTGGCGAGCAGTACTTC. The complete variable domain, with remaining parts taken from reference TRBV11-3 and TRBJ2-7, reads EAGVVQSPRYKIIEKKQPVAFWCNPISGHNTLYWYLQNLGQGPELLIRYENEEAVDDSQLPKDRFSAERLKGVDSTLKIQPAELGDSAVYLCASSPTGIGEQYFGPGTRLTVT.

The gene calls are TRBV19 and TRBJ2-1; TRBD1 might be the D (6 bases). The germline V gene has CDR1 LNHDA and CDR2 SQIVND (reference sequence). V was pared by 7 bases and J by 7 bases, with 14 bases between. This CDR3 is 13 amino acids long. CDR3 region: CASTSDRGNEQFF. For the CDR3, the DNA is TGTGCCAGTACCTCGGACAGAGGGAATGAGCAGTTCTTC.

Only one count was recorded for this clone. Distinct nucleotide sequences in the sample also encode this CDR3. DNA for the CDR3: TGTGCCAGCACGAGGTCAACTAATGAAAAACTGTTTTTT. This gives the protein CASTRSTNEKLFF. The chain has TRBV6-5 and TRBJ1-4; D is undetermined. The CDR3 is made up of 13 amino acids. The V end was cut by 7 bases, the J end by 0 bases, with 6 bases between. Germline V gene data show CDR1 as MNHEY and CDR2 as SVGAGI.

This clone has a single count. This chain connects TRBV29-1 to TRBJ1-2, with D tentatively TRBD1 (6 bases). Trimming removed 3 bases from V and 8 bases from J, with 16 bases in between. CDR1 is SQVTM, CDR2 ANQGSEA, per germline. CDR3 length: 13 amino acids. The CDR3 spells CSVELRGARGYTF. CDR3 DNA sequence: TGCAGCGTTGAGCTTCGGGGGGCGCGGGGCTACACCTTC.

The V call is TRBV9, the J call TRBJ2-2, with D perhaps matching TRBD2 (5 bases). Germline V CDR1 and CDR2: SGDLS, YYNGEE. Trimming stripped 6 bases from V and 1 base from J, with 13 bases between. CDR3 size: 15 residues. As DNA, the CDR3 is TGTGCCAGCAATCCAACAGCGGAGAACACCGGGGAGCTGTTTTTT. It encodes CASNPTAENTGELFF.

The chain combines TRBV7-8 with TRBJ2-7; 7 nucleotides match TRBD1. Germline trimming cut 5 bases from V and 2 bases from J; bases unmatched to any gene: 15. Germline CDR1 and CDR2: SGHVS and FQNEAQ. The CDR3 has 17 residues. The chain's CDR3 is CASSPKPGQVQAYEQYF. CDR3 sequence (DNA): TGTGCCAGCAGCCCAAAACCCGGACAGGTCCAAGCCTACGAGCAGTACTTC.

The V and J genes are TRBV2 and TRBJ2-7, with 7 bases matching TRBD2. This CDR3 spans 11 amino acids. Looked up from germline, CDR1 is SNHLY and CDR2 is FYNNEI. V was clipped by 4 bases and J by 6 bases; unmatched bases: 0. In DNA, the CDR3 is TGTGCCAGCAGTGGGGAGGGCGAGCAGTACTTC. As protein: CASSGEGEQYF.

The chain has TRBV18 and TRBJ2-6; maybe TRBD1 (6 bases). Germline assignment: CDR1 KGHSH and CDR2 LQKENI. The CDR3 is 17 residues long. V was pared by 1 base and J by 4 bases, with 14 bases between. The CDR3: CASSPLRTELGANVLTF. For the CDR3, the DNA is TGTGCCAGCTCACCACTTCGGACAGAGCTGGGGGCCAACGTCCTGACTTTC.

The J gene is TRBJ2-7, the V gene TRBV2, with D possibly TRBD2 on 6 matching bases. The CDR3 consists of 12 residues. V was clipped by 7 bases and J by 4 bases, with 11 bases between them. CDR1 is SNHLY and CDR2 is FYNNEI in the germline V gene. The CDR3 coding sequence is TGTGCCAGCATCGCGGGAAGGTACGAGCAGTACTTC. This sequence encodes CASIAGRYEQYF.

The chain joins TRBV19 to TRBJ1-1; a weak D match, TRBD1 (6 bases). The CDR3 has 13 residues. Trimming removed 10 bases from V and 1 base from J, with 13 bases in between. Germline V gene lookup returns CDR1 LNHDA and CDR2 SQIVND (reference sequence). The CDR3, as DNA: TGTGCCACCCAGGGGCGCTGGAACACTGAAGCTTTCTTT. Translating gives CATQGRWNTEAFF.

V usage is TRBV6-5 and J usage is TRBJ1-4; TRBD1 is a possible D gene (5 bases). V was pared by 5 bases and J by 2 bases, with 12 bases between. CDR3 length equals 15 residues. Germline V lookup: CDR1 MNHEY, CDR2 SVGAGI. Written as DNA, the CDR3 is TGTGCCAGCAGTCCTACAGGTGTGACTAATGAAAAACTGTTTTTT. Protein sequence: CASSPTGVTNEKLFF.

The chain employs TRBV27 and TRBJ1-4; D ambiguous. This CDR3 region has 12 residues. Germline CDR1 and CDR2: MNHEY and SMNVEV (reference sequence). Between the trimmed V and J ends, which lost 5 bases and 15 bases, there was a span of 16 bases. CDR3 bases: TGTGCCAGCAGTCCAAACGGCGGGGTAGTGTTTTTT. Translated, it gives CASSPNGGVVFF.

V is TRBV4-1 and J is TRBJ2-5; TRBD2 aligns across 8 bases. Germline CDR1 MGHRA, CDR2 YSYEKL. This CDR3 comprises 15 residues. V was pared by 1 base and J by 4 bases, with 5 bases of the junction left unmatched. Here the CDR3 DNA reads TGCGCCAGCAGCCAAGCCTGGACTAGCCCAGAGACCCAGTACTTC. It yields the protein CASSQAWTSPETQYF.

This chain uses TRBV4-3 with TRBJ1-1; D not resolved. The CDR3 totals 14 residues. The germline V gene has CDR1 LGHNA and CDR2 YSLEER. Trimming removed 5 bases from V and 2 bases from J, with 12 bases in between. The CDR3 region has the DNA TGCGCCAGCAGCGAAACGGGAGCTAACACTGAAGCTTTCTTT. It is translated as CASSETGANTEAFF.

This chain uses TRBV5-1 with TRBJ1-3; perhaps TRBD1 as D (6 bases). The CDR3 spans 14 residues. With 2 bases removed from V and 4 bases from J, the gap between germline ends came to 10 bases. Germline V lookup: CDR1 SGHRS, CDR2 YFSETQ. The CDR3 spells CASSLTGTGNTIYF. The CDR3 DNA reads as TGCGCCAGCAGCTTAACCGGGACAGGAAACACCATATATTTT.

This clone was recorded a few times. V and J are TRBV27 and TRBJ1-3, with D possibly being TRBD1 (5 bases). Between the trimmed V and J ends, which lost 6 bases and 8 bases, there was a span of 14 bases. Per germline, CDR1 MNHEY and CDR2 SMNVEV (reference sequence). The CDR3 covers 13 residues. The CDR3 DNA reads TGTGCCAGCAGAGGGACTGCGGGGGACACCATATATTTT. Its protein is CASRGTAGDTIYF.

This chain uses TRBV10-3 with TRBJ2-7; TRBD2 matches at 11 bases. The J segment lost 6 bases and the V segment lost 6 bases, leaving 7 bases of the junction unmatched. The CDR3 is 14 amino acids. Germline values: CDR1 ENHRY, CDR2 SYGVKD. The CDR3: CAIRKLAGETEQYF. The CDR3, as DNA: TGTGCCATCAGAAAACTAGCGGGAGAAACCGAGCAGTACTTC.

The J gene is TRBJ2-7, the V gene TRBV4-2; perhaps TRBD1 as D (6 bases). Germline V lookup: CDR1 LGHNA, CDR2 YNFKEQ. Trimming cost V 6 bases and J 2 bases, with 14 bases left between them. This CDR3 is 14 amino acids long. CDR3 bases: TGTGCCAGCAGTCCACAGGGATTCACCTACGAGCAGTACTTC. It is translated as CASSPQGFTYEQYF.